The source of this T cell receptor (beta chain) is a study of blood T cell repertoires in COVID-19. Study context: Acute and convalescent COVID-19 samples came from the United States, Italy and Spain. T cells, B-cell-depleted T cells, or PBMCs supplied cDNA or gDNA.

In the original analysis: Cell counts per sample came from amplifying reference gene primers. TCRdb's table, derived via immunoSEQ multiplex PCR, lists solely in-frame clones and lacks some. The V and J calls and clone size come from that table; D and trimming were worked out from the DNA. The sample gives around 200,000 clones, approximately 80% of which show up once; 15% to 20% is in the top ten. Trimming removed 6 bases from V and 2 bases from J; junction bases left unmatched: 3. The CDR3 contains 15 residues. The germline gives CDR1 ENHRY, CDR2 SYGVKD. This clone was recorded once. The chain links TRBV10-3 to TRBJ2-1, with 11 bases identical to TRBD1. What was sequenced was peripheral blood. The sequence was obtained from a woman of 80 years or more with active or convalescent COVID-19. CDR3 in amino acids: CAISRGQGAYNEQFF. The CDR3 nucleotides read TGTGCCATCAGCCGGGGACAGGGGGCCTACAATGAGCAGTTCTTC.